This record concerns one T cell receptor (beta chain) sequence. Its target is unknown. TCRdb's copy holds only in-frame clones and misses some; the assay was immunoSEQ multiplex PCR. The sample includes about 87,000 clones, more than 75% seen only once; the top ten take roughly 2.7%. This record belongs to a study of T cell responses to AZD1222 COVID-19 vaccine. The CDR3 length is 16 residues. Looked up from germline, CDR1 is MGHRA and CDR2 is YSYEKL. V gave up 0 bases and J gave up 4 bases, with 13 bases separating them. General study points: Nearly half of spike-specific TCRs reportedly go after variant regions that carry no mutations.

This material consisted of peripheral blood, taken on day 0 of AZD1222 vaccination. This chain uses TRBV4-1 with TRBJ1-5; D is uncertain. This TCR came from an adult in good health. The DNA of the CDR3 is TGCGCCAGCAGCCAAGAGGGGTCGGGCCTTAATCAGCCCCAGCATTTT. This codes for CASSQEGSGLNQPQHF.